Below are 9 T cell receptor beta chains sequenced from a single sample in a study of cytomegalovirus exposure and HLA in healthy donors. The table came from immunoSEQ multiplex PCR; TCRdb's copy has only in-frame clones and leaves some out. The sample shows about 120,000 clones, approximately 88% of them seen only once. The sample consisted of PBMCs. Every receptor here comes from a woman aged 18-29 years in good health and CMV-seronegative.

The chain has TRBV28 and TRBJ1-5; the match to TRBD1 covers 8 bases. V lost 3 bases and J lost 2; bases outside the gene matches: 12. Germline values: CDR1 MDHEN, CDR2 SYDVKM. The CDR3 covers 18 residues. The CDR3, as DNA: TGTGCCAGCAGTTTTTTTTCGGTGGGACAGGACCGCAATCAGCCCCAGCATTTT. It codes for CASSFFSVGQDRNQPQHF.

The sample holds one count of this clone. The chain has TRBV11-2 and TRBJ2-1; 14 bases match TRBD2. Germline V lookup: CDR1 SGHAT, CDR2 FQNNGV. Losses at the gene ends were 7 bases for V and 4 bases for J; bases not matched to a gene: 12. The CDR3 has 18 residues. The CDR3 DNA is TGTGCCAGCACCGTAGGGACTAGCGGGAGCTGGGTTTACAATGAGCAGTTCTTC. As protein: CASTVGTSGSWVYNEQFF.

The table lists this clone with a count of one. CDR3 residues: CASSEWDRVDSNQPQHF. The CDR3 nucleotides are TGTGCCAGCAGTGAATGGGACAGGGTTGATAGCAATCAGCCCCAGCATTTT. The chain has TRBV6-1 and TRBJ1-5; 9 bases line up with TRBD1. The CDR3 loop spans 17 amino acids. J gave up 0 bases and V 2 bases, and 5 bases lay outside the gene matches. Looked up from germline, CDR1 is MNHNS and CDR2 is SASEGT.

The CDR3 protein is CASSRHFLTGAREKLFF. In nucleotides, the CDR3 is TGTGCCAGCAGCCGACATTTTCTGACAGGAGCACGGGAAAAACTGTTTTTT. The rearrangement uses TRBV11-2 and TRBJ1-4, with D perhaps TRBD1 (6 bases). Per germline, CDR1 SGHAT and CDR2 FQNNGV. The CDR3 contains 17 residues. V lost 5 bases to trimming and J lost 8 bases, with 24 bases between them.

The CDR3 nucleotides read TGTGCCAGCAGCTTCGGGACAAAGAACACTGAAGCTTTCTTT. Amino acids: CASSFGTKNTEAFF. V usage is TRBV5-4 and J usage is TRBJ1-1; maybe TRBD1 (6 bases). The V and J ends lost 2 bases and 1 base respectively, with 9 bases between them. The CDR3 totals 14 residues. Germline V gene lookup returns CDR1 SGHNT and CDR2 YYREEE (reference sequence).

This sequence joins TRBV2 and TRBJ2-7, with 8 bases identical to TRBD1. Trimming removed 7 bases from V and 1 base from J; junction bases left unmatched: 9. From germline, CDR1 is SNHLY and CDR2 FYNNEI. The CDR3 consists of 15 residues. CDR3 DNA sequence: TGTGCCAGCAAGCCGCCTGGGACAGGATCCTACGAGCAGTACTTC. Residues: CASKPPGTGSYEQYF.

This rearrangement joins TRBV9 to TRBJ2-7; 11 positions agree with TRBD2. The J segment lost 7 bases and the V segment lost 3 bases, leaving 9 bases of the junction unmatched. The CDR3 contains 15 residues. The germline V gene has CDR1 SGDLS and CDR2 YYNGEE. In nucleotides, the CDR3 is TGTGCCAGCAGCGATCCCCCTAGCGGGAGGATAGAGCAGTACTTC. This gives the protein CASSDPPSGRIEQYF.

The chain employs TRBV30 and TRBJ1-5, with TRBD1 matching over 11 bases. CDR1 is GTSNPN and CDR2 is SVGIG in the germline V gene (reference sequence). J was trimmed by 5 bases and V by 2 bases; bases with no gene match: 2. The CDR3 sequence is 14 residues long. CDR3 loop: CAWSPGQGDQPQHF. The CDR3, as DNA: TGTGCCTGGAGTCCGGGACAGGGGGATCAGCCCCAGCATTTT.

This rearrangement joins TRBV6-4 to TRBJ2-7, with 10 bases lining up with TRBD1. The CDR3 has 15 amino acids. V shed 9 bases and J 3 bases; nucleotides not matched to a gene: 11. Germline CDR1 and CDR2: MRHNA and SNTAGT. The CDR3 DNA is TGTGCCAGTTTACCCCGGGACAGGGGTCTCTACGAGCAGTACTTC. Its protein product is CASLPRDRGLYEQYF.